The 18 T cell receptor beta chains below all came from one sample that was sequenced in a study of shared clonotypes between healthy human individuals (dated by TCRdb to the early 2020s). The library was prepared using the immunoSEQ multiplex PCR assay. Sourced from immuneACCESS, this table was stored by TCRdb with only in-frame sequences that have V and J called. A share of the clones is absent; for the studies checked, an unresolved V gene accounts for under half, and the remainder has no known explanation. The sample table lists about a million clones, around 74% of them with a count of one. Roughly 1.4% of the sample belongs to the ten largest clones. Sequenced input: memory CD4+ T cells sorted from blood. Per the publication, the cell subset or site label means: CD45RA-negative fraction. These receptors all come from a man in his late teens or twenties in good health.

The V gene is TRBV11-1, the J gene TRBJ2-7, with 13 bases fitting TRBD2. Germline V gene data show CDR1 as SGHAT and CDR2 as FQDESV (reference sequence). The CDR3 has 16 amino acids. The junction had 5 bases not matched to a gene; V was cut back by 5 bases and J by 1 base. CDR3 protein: CASSTRTSGSSYEQYF. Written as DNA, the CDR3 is TGTGCCAGCAGCACCCGGACTAGCGGGAGTTCCTACGAGCAGTACTTC.

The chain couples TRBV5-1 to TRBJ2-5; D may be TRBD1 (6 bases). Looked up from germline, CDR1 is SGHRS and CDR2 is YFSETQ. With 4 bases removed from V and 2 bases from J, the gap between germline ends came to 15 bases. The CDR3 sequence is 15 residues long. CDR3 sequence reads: CASSLAGVGQETQYF. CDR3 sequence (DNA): TGCGCCAGCAGCCTCGCAGGGGTCGGTCAAGAGACCCAGTACTTC.

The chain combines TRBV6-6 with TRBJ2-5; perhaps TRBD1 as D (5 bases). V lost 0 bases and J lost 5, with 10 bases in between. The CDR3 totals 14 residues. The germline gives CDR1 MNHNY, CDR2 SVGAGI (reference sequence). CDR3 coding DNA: TGTGCCAGCAGTTACTCGTATGGGGCGGAGACCCAGTACTTC. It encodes CASSYSYGAETQYF.

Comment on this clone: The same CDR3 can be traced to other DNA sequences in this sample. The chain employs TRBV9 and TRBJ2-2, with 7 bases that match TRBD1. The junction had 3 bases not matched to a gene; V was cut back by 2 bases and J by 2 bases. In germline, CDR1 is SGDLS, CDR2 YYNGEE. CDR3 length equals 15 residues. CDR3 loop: CASSVGTVNTGELFF. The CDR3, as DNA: TGTGCCAGCAGCGTCGGGACAGTTAACACCGGGGAGCTGTTTTTT. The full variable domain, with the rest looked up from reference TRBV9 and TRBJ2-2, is DSGVTQTPKHLITATGQRVTLRCSPRSGDLSVYWYQQSLDQGLQFLIQYYNGEERAKGNILERFSAQQFPDLHSELNLSSLELGDSALYFCASSVGTVNTGELFFGEGSRLTVL.

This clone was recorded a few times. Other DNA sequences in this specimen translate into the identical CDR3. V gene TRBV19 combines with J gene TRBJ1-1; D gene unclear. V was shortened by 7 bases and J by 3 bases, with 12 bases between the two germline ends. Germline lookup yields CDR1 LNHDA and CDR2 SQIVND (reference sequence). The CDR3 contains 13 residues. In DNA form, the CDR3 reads TGTGCCAGTACCCAATACCGGGACACTGAAGCTTTCTTT. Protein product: CASTQYRDTEAFF.

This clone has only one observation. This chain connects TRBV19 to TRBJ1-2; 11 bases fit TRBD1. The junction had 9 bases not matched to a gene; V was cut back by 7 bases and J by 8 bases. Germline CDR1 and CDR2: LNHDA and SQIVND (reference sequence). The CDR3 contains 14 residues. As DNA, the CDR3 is TGTGCCAGTAAGGACAGGGGGCTTGGTGGAGGCTACACCTTC. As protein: CASKDRGLGGGYTF. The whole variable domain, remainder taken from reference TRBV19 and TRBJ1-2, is DGGITQSPKYLFRKEGQNVTLSCEQNLNHDAMYWYRQDPGQGLRLIYYSQIVNDFQKGDIAEGYSVSREKKESFPLTVTSAQKNPTAFYLCASKDRGLGGGYTFGSGTRLTVV.

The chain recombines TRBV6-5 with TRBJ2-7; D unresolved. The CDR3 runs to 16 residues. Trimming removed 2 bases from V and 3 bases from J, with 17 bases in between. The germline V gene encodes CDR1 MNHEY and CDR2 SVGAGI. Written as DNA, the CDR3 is TGTGCCAGCAGTTACGACGGCGTGGGCTCGAACTACGAGCAGTACTTC. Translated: CASSYDGVGSNYEQYF.

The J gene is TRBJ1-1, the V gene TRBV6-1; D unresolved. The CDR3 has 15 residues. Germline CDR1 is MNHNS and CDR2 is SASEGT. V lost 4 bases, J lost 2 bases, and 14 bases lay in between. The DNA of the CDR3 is TGTGCCAGCAGTGTGGAGTCGGGCCTTAACACTGAAGCTTTCTTT. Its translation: CASSVESGLNTEAFF.

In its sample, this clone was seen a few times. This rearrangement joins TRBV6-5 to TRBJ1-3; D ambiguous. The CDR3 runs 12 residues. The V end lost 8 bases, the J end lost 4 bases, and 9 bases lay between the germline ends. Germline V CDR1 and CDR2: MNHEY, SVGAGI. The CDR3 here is CASGFGGNTIYF. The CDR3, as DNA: TGTGCCAGCGGCTTTGGAGGAAACACCATATATTTT.

CDR3 in DNA: TGTGCCATTGGACCCGGGGCGGAAGATACGCAGTATTTT. As protein: CAIGPGAEDTQYF. The rearrangement joins TRBV10-3 to TRBJ2-3; either TRBD1 or TRBD2 may supply D (5 bases each). This CDR3 spans 13 amino acids. V was cut by 9 bases and J by 5 bases, with 15 bases left in between. The germline gives CDR1 ENHRY, CDR2 SYGVKD.

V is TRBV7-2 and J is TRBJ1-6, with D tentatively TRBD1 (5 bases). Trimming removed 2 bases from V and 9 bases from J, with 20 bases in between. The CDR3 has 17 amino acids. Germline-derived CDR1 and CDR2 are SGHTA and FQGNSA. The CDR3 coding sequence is TGTGCCAGCAGCTTATCCGAGTGGGGGGGGGATCGTTCACCCCTCCACTTT. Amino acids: CASSLSEWGGDRSPLHF.

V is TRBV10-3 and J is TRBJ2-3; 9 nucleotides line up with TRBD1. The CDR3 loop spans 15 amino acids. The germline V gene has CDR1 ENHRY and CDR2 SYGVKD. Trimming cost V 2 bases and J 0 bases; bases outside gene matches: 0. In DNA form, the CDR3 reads TGTGCCATCAGTGAGGACAGGGGGAGCACAGATACGCAGTATTTT. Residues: CAISEDRGSTDTQYF.

The CDR3 DNA reads TGTGCCAGCAGTGAACTCAGCGGGGGATTCAGCTCCTACGAGCAGTACTTC. This encodes CASSELSGGFSSYEQYF. V and J are TRBV25-1 and TRBJ2-7; 8 bases are a match to TRBD2. The CDR3 is 17 residues long. CDR1 and CDR2 from the germline V gene are MGHDK and SYGVNS. Trimming removed 2 bases from V and 0 bases from J; junction bases left unmatched: 9.

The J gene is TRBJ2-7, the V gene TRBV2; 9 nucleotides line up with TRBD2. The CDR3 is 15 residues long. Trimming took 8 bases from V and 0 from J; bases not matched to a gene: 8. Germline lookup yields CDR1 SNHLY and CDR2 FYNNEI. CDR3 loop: CASSRLAANSYEQYF. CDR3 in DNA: TGTGCCAGCTCGAGACTAGCGGCCAACTCCTACGAGCAGTACTTC.

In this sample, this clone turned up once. CDR3: CASSDSGFKTGEQYF. In DNA form, the CDR3 reads TGTGCCAGCAGTGACTCAGGGTTTAAGACTGGCGAGCAGTACTTC. The rearrangement joins TRBV25-1 to TRBJ2-7; D perhaps matches TRBD1 (5 bases). The V end was cut by 3 bases, the J end by 6 bases, with 18 bases between. The CDR3 runs to 15 residues. The germline V gene encodes CDR1 MGHDK and CDR2 SYGVNS.

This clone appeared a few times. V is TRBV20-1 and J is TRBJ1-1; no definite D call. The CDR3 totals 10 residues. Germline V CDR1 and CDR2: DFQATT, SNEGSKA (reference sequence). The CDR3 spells CSLVRTEAFF. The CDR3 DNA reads TGCAGCCTGGTGAGGACTGAAGCTTTCTTT.

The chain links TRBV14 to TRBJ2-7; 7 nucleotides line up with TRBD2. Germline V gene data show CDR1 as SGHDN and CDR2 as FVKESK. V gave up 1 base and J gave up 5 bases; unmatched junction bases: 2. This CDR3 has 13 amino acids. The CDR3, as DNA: TGTGCCAGCAGCCAAGGCGGGAGTCACGAGCAGTACTTC. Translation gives CASSQGGSHEQYF.

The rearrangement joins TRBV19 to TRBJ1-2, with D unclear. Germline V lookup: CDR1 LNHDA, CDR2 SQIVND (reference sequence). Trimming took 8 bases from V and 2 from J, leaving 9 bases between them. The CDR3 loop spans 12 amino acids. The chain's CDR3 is CASGRANYGYTF. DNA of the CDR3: TGTGCCAGTGGGAGGGCAAACTATGGCTACACCTTC.